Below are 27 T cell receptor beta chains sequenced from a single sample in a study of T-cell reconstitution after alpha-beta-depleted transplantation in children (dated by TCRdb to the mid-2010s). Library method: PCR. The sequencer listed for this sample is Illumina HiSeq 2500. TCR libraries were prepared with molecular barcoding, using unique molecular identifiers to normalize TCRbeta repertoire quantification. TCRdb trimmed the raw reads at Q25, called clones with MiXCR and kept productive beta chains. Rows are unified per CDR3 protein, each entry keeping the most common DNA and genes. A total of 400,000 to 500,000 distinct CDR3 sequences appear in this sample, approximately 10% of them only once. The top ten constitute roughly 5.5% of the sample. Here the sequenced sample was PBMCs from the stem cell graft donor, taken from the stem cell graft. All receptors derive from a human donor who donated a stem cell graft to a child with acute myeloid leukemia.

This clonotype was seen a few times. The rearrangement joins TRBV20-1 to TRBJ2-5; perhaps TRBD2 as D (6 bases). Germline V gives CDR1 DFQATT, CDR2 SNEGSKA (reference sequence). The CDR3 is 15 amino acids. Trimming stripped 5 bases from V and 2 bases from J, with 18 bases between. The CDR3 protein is CSAGGGAGGQETQYF. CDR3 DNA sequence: TGCAGTGCTGGGGGAGGAGCGGGTGGGCAAGAGACCCAGTACTTC.

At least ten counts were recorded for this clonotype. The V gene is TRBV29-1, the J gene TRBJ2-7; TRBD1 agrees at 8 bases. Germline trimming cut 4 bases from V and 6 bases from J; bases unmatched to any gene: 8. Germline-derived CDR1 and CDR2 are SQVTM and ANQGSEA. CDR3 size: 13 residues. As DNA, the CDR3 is TGCAGCGTTGTAAACCAGGGGGCCATCGAGCAGTACTTC. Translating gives CSVVNQGAIEQYF.

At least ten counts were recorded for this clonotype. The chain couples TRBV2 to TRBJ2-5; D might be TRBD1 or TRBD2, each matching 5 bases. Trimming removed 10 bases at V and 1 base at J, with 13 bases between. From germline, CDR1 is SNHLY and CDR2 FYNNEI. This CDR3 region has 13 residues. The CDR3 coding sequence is TGTGCCACCTGCCGGGACCCCCAAGAGACCCAGTACTTC. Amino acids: CATCRDPQETQYF.

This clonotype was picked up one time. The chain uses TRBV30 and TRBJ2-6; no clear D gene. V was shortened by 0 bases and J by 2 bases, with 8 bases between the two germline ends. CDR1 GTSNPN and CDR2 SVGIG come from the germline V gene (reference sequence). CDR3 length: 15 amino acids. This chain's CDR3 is CAWSVPVAGANVLTF. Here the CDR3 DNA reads TGTGCCTGGAGTGTACCGGTTGCTGGGGCCAACGTCCTGACTTTC.

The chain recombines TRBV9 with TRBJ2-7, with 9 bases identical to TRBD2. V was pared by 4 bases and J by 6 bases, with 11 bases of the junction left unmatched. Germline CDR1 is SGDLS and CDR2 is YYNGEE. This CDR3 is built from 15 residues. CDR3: CASSPRASGTAEQYF. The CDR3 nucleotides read TGTGCCAGCAGCCCCCGGGCTAGCGGGACCGCCGAGCAGTACTTC.

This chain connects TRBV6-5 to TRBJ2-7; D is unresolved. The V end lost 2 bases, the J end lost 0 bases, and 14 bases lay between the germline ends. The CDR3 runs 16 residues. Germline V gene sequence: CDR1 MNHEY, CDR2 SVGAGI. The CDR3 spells CASSYTYTTHSYEQYF. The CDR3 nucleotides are TGTGCCAGCAGTTACACCTATACCACCCACTCCTACGAGCAGTACTTC.

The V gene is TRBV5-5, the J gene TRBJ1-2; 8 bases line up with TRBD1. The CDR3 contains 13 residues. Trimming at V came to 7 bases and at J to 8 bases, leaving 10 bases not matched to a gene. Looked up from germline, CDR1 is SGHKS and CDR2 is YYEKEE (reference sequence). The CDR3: CASVAGGLLGYTF. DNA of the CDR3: TGTGCCAGCGTGGCAGGGGGCTTGTTGGGCTACACCTTC.

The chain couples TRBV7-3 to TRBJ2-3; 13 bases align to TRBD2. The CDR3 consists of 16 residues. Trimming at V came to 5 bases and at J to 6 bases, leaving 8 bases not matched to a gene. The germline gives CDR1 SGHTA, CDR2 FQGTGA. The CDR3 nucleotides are TGTGCCAGCAGCCCACTAGCGGGGGGGCCATGGGATACGCAGTATTTT. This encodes CASSPLAGGPWDTQYF. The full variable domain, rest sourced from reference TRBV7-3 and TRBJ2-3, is GAGVSQTPSNKVTEKGKYVELRCDPISGHTALYWYRQSLGQGPEFLIYFQGTGAADDSGLPNDRFFAVRPEGSVSTLKIQRTERGDSAVYLCASSPLAGGPWDTQYFGPGTRLTVL.

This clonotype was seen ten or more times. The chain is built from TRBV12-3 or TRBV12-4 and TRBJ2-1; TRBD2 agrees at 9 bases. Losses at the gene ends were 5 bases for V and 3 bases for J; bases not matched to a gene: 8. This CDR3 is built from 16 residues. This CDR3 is CASSPSLTSGYNEQFF. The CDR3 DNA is TGTGCCAGCAGTCCCTCCCTGACTAGCGGCTACAATGAGCAGTTCTTC.

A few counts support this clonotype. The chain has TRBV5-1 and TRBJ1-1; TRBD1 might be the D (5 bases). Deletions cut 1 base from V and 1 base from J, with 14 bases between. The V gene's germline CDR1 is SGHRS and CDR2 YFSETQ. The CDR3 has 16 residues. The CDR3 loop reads CASSLIETGSNTEAFF. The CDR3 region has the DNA TGCGCCAGCAGCTTGATTGAAACAGGATCGAACACTGAAGCTTTCTTT.

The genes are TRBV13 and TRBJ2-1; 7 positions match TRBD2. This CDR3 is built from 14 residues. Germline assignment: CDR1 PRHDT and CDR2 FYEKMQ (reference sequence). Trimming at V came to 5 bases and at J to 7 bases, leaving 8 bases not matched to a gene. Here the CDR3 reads CASSVGLQGNEQFF. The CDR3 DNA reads TGTGCCAGCAGCGTGGGACTACAAGGGAATGAGCAGTTCTTC.

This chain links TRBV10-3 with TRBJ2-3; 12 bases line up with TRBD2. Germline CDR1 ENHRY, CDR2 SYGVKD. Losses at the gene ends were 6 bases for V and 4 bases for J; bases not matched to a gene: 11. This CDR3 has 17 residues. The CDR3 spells CAISLERTSGDSDTQYF. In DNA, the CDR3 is TGTGCCATCAGCCTAGAAAGGACTAGCGGGGACTCAGATACGCAGTATTTT.

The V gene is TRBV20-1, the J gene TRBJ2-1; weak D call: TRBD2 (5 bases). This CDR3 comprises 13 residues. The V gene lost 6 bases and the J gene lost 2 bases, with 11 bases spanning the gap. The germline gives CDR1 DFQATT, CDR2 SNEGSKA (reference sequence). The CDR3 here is CSAPGRAYNEQFF. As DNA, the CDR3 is TGCAGTGCCCCCGGGCGGGCCTACAATGAGCAGTTCTTC.

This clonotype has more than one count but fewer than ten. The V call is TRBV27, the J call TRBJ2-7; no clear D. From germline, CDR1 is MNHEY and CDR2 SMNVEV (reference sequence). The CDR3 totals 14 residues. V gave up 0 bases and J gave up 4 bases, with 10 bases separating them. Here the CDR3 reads CASSLSPGSYEQYV. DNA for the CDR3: TGTGCCAGCAGTTTATCGCCCGGCAGTTACGAGCAGTACGTC.

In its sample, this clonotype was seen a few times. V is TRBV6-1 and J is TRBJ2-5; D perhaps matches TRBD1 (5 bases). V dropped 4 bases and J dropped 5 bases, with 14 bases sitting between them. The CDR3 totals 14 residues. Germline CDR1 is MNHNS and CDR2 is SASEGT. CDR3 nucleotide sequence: TGTGCCAGCAGTGCCCCAGGGTTTGTGGAGACCCAGTACTTC. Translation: CASSAPGFVETQYF.

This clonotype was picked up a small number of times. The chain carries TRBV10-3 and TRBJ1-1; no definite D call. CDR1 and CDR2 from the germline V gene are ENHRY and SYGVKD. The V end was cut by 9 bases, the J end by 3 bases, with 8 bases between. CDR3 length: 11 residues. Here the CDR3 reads CAIKLDTEAFF. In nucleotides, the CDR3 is TGTGCCATAAAATTAGACACTGAAGCTTTCTTT.

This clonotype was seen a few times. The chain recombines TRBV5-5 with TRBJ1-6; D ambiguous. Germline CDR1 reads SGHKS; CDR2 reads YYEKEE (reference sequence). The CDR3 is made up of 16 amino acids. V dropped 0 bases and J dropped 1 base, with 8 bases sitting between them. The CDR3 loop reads CASSLEGTSYNSPLHF. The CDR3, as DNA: TGTGCCAGCAGCTTGGAAGGAACGTCCTATAATTCACCCCTCCACTTT.

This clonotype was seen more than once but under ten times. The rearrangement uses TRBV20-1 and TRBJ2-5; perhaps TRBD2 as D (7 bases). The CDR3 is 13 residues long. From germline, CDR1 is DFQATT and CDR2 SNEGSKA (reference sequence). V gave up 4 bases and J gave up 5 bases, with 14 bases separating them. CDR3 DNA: TGCAGTGCTAACCGGGGGGCCCGGGAGACCCAGTACTTC. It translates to CSANRGARETQYF.

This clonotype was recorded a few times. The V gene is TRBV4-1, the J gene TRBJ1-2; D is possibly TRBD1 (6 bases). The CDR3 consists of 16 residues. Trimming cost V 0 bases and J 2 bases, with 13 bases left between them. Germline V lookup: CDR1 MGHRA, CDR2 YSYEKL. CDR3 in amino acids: CASSQDVAGANYGYTF. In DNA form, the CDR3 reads TGCGCCAGCAGCCAAGATGTGGCAGGGGCAAACTATGGCTACACCTTC.

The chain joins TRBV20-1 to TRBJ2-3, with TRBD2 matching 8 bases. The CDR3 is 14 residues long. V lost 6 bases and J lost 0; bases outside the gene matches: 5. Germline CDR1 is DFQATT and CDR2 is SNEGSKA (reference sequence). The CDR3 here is CSADSSGSTDTQYF. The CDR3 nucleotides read TGCAGTGCCGACTCTAGCGGGAGCACAGATACGCAGTATTTT.

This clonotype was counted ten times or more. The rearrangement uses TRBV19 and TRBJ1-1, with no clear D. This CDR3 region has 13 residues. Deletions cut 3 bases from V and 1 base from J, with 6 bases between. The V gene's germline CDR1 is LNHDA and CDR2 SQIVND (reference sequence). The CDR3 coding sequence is TGTGCCAGTAGTATCGGGGAGAACACTGAAGCTTTCTTT. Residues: CASSIGENTEAFF. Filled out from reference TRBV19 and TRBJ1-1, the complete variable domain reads DGGITQSPKYLFRKEGQNVTLSCEQNLNHDAMYWYRQDPGQGLRLIYYSQIVNDFQKGDIAEGYSVSREKKESFPLTVTSAQKNPTAFYLCASSIGENTEAFFGQGTRLTVV.

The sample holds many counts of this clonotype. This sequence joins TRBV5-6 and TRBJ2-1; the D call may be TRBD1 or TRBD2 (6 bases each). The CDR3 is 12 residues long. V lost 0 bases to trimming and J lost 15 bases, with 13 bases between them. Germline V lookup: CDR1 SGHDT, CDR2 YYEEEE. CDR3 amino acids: CASSLVPGAWFF. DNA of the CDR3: TGTGCCAGCAGCTTGGTGCCGGGGGCTTGGTTCTTC.

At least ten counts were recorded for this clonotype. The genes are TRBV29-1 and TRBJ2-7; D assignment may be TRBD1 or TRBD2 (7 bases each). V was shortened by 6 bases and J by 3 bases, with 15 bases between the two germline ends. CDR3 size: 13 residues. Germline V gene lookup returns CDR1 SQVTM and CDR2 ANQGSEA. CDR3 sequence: CSVARGGGYEQYF. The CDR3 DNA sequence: TGCAGCGTGGCCAGGGGGGGCGGCTACGAGCAGTACTTC.

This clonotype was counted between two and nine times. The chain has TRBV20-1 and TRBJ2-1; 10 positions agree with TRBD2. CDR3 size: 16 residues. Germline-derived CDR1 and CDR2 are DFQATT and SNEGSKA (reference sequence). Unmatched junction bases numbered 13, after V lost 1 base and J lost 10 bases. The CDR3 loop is CSARGPPAGGQLEQFF. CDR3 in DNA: TGCAGTGCTAGAGGGCCCCCAGCGGGGGGGCAGTTGGAGCAGTTCTTC.

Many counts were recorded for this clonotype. CDR3 residues: CASSFYQADYGYTF. The CDR3 DNA reads TGCGCCAGCAGCTTTTATCAGGCCGACTATGGCTACACCTTC. The chain couples TRBV5-1 to TRBJ1-2; no clear D. This CDR3 spans 14 amino acids. Germline CDR1 is SGHRS and CDR2 is YFSETQ. V lost 2 bases, J lost 3 bases, and 11 bases lay in between.

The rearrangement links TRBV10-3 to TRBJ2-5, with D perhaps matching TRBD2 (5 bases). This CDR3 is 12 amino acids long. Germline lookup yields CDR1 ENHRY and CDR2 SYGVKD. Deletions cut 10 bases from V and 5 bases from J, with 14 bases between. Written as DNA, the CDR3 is TGTGCCACCCTCTCGGGCGGGGAGACCCAGTACTTC. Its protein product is CATLSGGETQYF.

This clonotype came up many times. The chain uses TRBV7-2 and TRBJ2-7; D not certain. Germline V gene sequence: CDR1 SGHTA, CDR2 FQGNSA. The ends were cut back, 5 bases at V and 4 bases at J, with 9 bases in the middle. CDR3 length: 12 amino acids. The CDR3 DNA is TGTGCCAGCAGCCCACAAAAGTACGAGCAGTACTTC. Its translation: CASSPQKYEQYF.